This T cell receptor (beta chain) is from a study of blood T cell repertoires in COVID-19. CDR1 is LGHNA, CDR2 YNFKEQ, per germline. This CDR3 comprises 15 residues. The germline V and J ends were trimmed by 4 bases and 9 bases, with 19 bases remaining between them. Clones were read by immunoSEQ multiplex PCR, and TCRdb kept only the in-frame ones, dropping some. This sample yields roughly 25,000 clones, of which around 86% are seen a single time; 25% to 30% belongs to the top ten. The source of this sequence is a human donor with active COVID-19. The donor label of this sample is uncertain. V gene TRBV4-2 combines with J gene TRBJ2-1, with D maybe TRBD2 (6 bases). The sequenced material came from peripheral blood. CDR3 nucleotides: TGTGCCAGCAGCCGCACCGGTCTAGCCGGGGGTGAGCAGTTCTTC. Translation: CASSRTGLAGGEQFF.